The entry below gives a single T cell receptor beta chain sequence along with its context. Original data processing: Reference gene primer amplification gave nucleated cell count estimates. The data were produced by immunoSEQ multiplex PCR, yet TCRdb's version contains in-frame clones alone and is incomplete. For V, J and clone size, that table is used; D and trimming come from the DNA. Of tens of thousands of clones in the sample, approximately 86% are singletons; the top ten hold 3.5% to 4%. This sample stems from a study of blood T cell repertoires in COVID-19. Losses at the gene ends were 1 base for V and 1 base for J; bases not matched to a gene: 5. The CDR3 totals 16 residues. The germline CDR1 and CDR2 sequences are GTSNPN and SVGIG (reference sequence).

The TCR was taken from a man aged 35-49 years with COVID-19, enrolled during active disease. The rearrangement links TRBV30 to TRBJ2-5; 11 positions agree with TRBD2. The sequencing input was peripheral blood. CDR3 in DNA: TGTGCCTGGAGTGGCCTAGCGGGGGGATCCCAAGAGACCCAGTACTTC. It yields the protein CAWSGLAGGSQETQYF.